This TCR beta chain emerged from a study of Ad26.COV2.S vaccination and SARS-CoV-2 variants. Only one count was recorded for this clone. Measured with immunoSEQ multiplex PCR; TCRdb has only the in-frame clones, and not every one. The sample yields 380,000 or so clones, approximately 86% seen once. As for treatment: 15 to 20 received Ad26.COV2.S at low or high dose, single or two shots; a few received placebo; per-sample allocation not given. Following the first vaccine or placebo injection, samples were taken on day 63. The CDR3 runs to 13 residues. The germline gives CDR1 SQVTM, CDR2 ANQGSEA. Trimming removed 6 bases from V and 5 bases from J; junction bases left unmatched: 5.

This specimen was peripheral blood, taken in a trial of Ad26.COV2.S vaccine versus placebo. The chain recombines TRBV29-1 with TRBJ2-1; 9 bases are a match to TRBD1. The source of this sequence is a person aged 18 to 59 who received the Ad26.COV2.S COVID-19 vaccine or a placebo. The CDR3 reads CSVPGQGDNEQFF. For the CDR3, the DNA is TGCAGCGTCCCGGGACAGGGAGACAATGAGCAGTTCTTC.